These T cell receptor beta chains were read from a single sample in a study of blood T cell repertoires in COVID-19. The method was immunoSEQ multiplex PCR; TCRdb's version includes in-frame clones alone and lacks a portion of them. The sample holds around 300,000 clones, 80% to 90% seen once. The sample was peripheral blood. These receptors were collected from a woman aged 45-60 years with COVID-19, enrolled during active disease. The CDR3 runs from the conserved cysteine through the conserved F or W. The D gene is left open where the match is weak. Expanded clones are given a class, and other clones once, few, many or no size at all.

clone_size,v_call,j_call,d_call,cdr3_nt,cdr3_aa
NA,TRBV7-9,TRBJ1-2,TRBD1,TGTGCCAGCAGCTTTCAGGGGGCGAATGGCTACACCTTC,CASSFQGANGYTF
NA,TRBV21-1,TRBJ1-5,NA,TGTGCCAGCAGCAAAGGGGACTGGAGGAATCAGCCCCAGCATTTT,CASSKGDWRNQPQHF
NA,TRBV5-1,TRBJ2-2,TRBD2,TGCGCCAGCAGCTTGGCCCTAGCGGGAGTTAGAACCGGGGAGCTGTTTTTT,CASSLALAGVRTGELFF
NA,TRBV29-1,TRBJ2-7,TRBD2,TGCAGCGTTGGAAGTCTAGCGGGGGCCTACGAGCAGTACTTC,CSVGSLAGAYEQYF
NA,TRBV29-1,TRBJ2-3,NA,TGCAGCGTCGCCCCAGGTAGCACAGATACGCAGTATTTT,CSVAPGSTDTQYF
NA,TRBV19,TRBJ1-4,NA,TGTGCCAGTAGTATACTAGCAACTAATGAAAAACTGTTTTTT,CASSILATNEKLFF
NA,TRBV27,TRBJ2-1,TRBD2,TGTGCCAGCAGTTCCCTTTTTCGTAGCGGGGATTACAATGAGCAGTTCTTC,CASSSLFRSGDYNEQFF
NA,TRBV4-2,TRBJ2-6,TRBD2,TGTGCCAGCAGCCTGGGAGGGGCGTCTGGGGCCAACGTCCTGACTTTC,CASSLGGASGANVLTF
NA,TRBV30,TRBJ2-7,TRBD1,TGTGCCTGGAGTGACAGGGGTAACGAGCAGTACTTC,CAWSDRGNEQYF
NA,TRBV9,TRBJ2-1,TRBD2,TGTGCCAGCAGCGCGGGACTAGCGAATTACAATGAGCAGTTCTTC,CASSAGLANYNEQFF
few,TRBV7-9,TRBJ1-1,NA,TGTGCCAGCAGCTTAAGGGACTGGAACACTGAAGCTTTCTTT,CASSLRDWNTEAFF
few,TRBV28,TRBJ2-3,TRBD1,TGTGCCAGCAGTTCCTGGACAGGAGTCACAGATACGCAGTATTTT,CASSSWTGVTDTQYF
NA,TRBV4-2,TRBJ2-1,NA,TGTGCCAGCAGCCAAGGTGGTCCGGGGGAGCAGTTCTTC,CASSQGGPGEQFF
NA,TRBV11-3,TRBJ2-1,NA,TGTGCCAGCAGCTTGGTCCGGAGCTCCTACAATGAGCAGTTCTTC,CASSLVRSSYNEQFF
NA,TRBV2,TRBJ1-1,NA,TGTGCCAGCTCCCGTCACACTGAAGCTTTCTTT,CASSRHTEAFF
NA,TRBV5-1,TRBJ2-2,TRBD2,TGCGCCAGCAGCTTAAGGGCGGCTAGCGGGAACACCGGGGAGCTGTTTTTT,CASSLRAASGNTGELFF
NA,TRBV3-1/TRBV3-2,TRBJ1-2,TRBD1,TGTGCCAGCAGCCAAGGGCGGGACAGGGGCGGCTATGGCTACACCTTC,CASSQGRDRGGYGYTF
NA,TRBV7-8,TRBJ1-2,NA,TGTGCCAGCAGCTCCCCATCTCGTACGCGTATCGATGCTGGCTACACCTTC,CASSSPSRTRIDAGYTF
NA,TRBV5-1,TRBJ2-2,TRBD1,TGCGCCAGCAGTTCAGGGGGTAAATTCACCGGGGAGCTGTTTTTT,CASSSGGKFTGELFF
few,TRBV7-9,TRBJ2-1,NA,TGTGCCAGCAGCTTGGCTAATGAGCAGTTCTTC,CASSLANEQFF
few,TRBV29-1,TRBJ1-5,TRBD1,TGCAGCGCTTCGGGACAGGGGGCGGGCAATCAGCCCCAGCATTTT,CSASGQGAGNQPQHF
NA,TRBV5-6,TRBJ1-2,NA,TGTGCCAGCAGTTATGATCTAAAGAGGGACTATGGCTACACCTTC,CASSYDLKRDYGYTF
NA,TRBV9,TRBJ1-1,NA,TGTGCCAGCAGCGTAGGGGTGGGCGACACTGAAGCTTTCTTT,CASSVGVGDTEAFF
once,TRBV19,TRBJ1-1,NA,TGTGCCAGTAGTATTGGGGAGGGGGATAATGAAGCTTTCTTT,CASSIGEGDNEAFF
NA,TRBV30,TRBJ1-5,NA,TGTGCCTGGAGCGGTGTAAGAAATCAGCCCCAGCATTTT,CAWSGVRNQPQHF
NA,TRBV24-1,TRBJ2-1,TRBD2,TGTGCCACCAGGGAGGGACTAGCGGGGAAGGAGATTTTCTTC,CATREGLAGKEIFF
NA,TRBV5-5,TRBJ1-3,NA,TGTGCCAGCAGCCCAGGGAGCGGACAGCAGAACTCTGGAAACACCATATATTTT,CASSPGSGQQNSGNTIYF
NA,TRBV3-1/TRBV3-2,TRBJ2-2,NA,TGTGCCAGCAGCCAACTAGCGTACACCGGGGAGCTGTTTTTT,CASSQLAYTGELFF
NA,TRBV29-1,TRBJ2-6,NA,TGCAGCGTTACAACAGGGTCTGGGGCCAACGTCCTGACTTTC,CSVTTGSGANVLTF
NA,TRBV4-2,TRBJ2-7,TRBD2,TGTGCCAGCAGCCGGTGGACTAGCGGGAACAACGAGCAGTACTTC,CASSRWTSGNNEQYF
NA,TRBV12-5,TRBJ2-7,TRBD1,TGTGCTAGTGCTTCCGCGGGGACAGGGGGAGCGCAGTACTTC,CASASAGTGGAQYF
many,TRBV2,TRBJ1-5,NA,TGTGCCAGGGGGCAACGGAACAATCAGCCCCAGCATTTT,CARGQRNNQPQHF
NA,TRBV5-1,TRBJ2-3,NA,TGCGCCAGCAGCTTGGTCGGTCATACGCAGTATTTT,CASSLVGHTQYF
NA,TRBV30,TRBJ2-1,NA,TGTGCCTGGAGCCGTAGCTCCTACAATGAGCAGTTCTTC,CAWSRSSYNEQFF
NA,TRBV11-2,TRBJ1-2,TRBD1,TGTGCCAGCAGTTATGACCGGACAGGGCGGGGTGGCTACACCTTC,CASSYDRTGRGGYTF
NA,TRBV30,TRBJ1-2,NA,TGTGCCTGGAGGGAAGGGGGGGATGGCTACACCTTC,CAWREGGDGYTF
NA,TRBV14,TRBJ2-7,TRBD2,TGTGCCAGCAGCCAGGGACTAGTATACGAGCAGTACTTC,CASSQGLVYEQYF
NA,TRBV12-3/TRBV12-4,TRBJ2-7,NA,TGTGCCAGCAGTTTCGCCTACGAGCAGTACTTC,CASSFAYEQYF
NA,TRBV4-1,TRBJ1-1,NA,TGCGCCAGCAGCCAAGGGGGCAGGACTGAAGCTTTCTTT,CASSQGGRTEAFF
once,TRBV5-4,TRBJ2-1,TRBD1,TGTGCCAGCAGCTTGGGGGGACAGGGGTACTACAATGAGCAGTTCTTC,CASSLGGQGYYNEQFF
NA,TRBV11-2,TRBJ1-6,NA,TGTGCCAGCAACTCAGGTGGAGGGGTCTATAATTCACCCCTCCACTTT,CASNSGGGVYNSPLHF
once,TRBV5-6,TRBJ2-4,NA,TGTGCCAGCAGCCCCGAGGGCGGAGGCCCTCGAGGGTACATTCAGTACTTC,CASSPEGGGPRGYIQYF
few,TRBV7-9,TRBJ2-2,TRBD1,TGTGCCAGCAGCTTTCGGACAGGGGTTAGCACCGGGGAGCTGTTTTTT,CASSFRTGVSTGELFF
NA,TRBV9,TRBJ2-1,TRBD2,TGTGCCAGCAGCACCGGGACTAGCGGGCCTTACAATGAGCAGTTCTTC,CASSTGTSGPYNEQFF
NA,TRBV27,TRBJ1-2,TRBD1,TGTGCCAGCAGTTTAACCTGGACAGGACATCGTGGCTACACCTTC,CASSLTWTGHRGYTF
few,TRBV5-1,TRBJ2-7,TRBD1,TGCGCCAGCAGGTCCCGGGACAGGGAGTTCGAGCAGTACTTC,CASRSRDREFEQYF
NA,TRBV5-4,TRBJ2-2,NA,TGTGCCAGCAGCTTGAATCGCGGGATCGGGGAGCTGTTTTTT,CASSLNRGIGELFF
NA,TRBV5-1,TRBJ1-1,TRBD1,TGCGCCAGCAGCTTGGAGGGGTTGACAGGGCCAGGCACTGAAGCTTTCTTT,CASSLEGLTGPGTEAFF
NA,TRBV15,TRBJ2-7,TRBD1,TGTGCCACCAGCAGAGGAGACAGGGGGGTGTCTGGGCTATACGAGCAGTACTTC,CATSRGDRGVSGLYEQYF
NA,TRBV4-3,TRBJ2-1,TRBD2,TGCGCCAGCAGCCAAAACGCCGGGACTAGCGGGATTTTGAATGAGCAGTTCTTC,CASSQNAGTSGILNEQFF
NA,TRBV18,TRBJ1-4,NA,TGTGCCAGCTCCGCCGGGAGGGATGAAAAACTGTTTTTT,CASSAGRDEKLFF
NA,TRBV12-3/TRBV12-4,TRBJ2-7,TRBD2,TGTGCCAGCAGGCCTAGCGGGAGTGGGGAGCAGTACTTC,CASRPSGSGEQYF
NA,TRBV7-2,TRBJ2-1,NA,TGTGCCAGCAGCTTTGACTTCAGCTCCTACAATGAGCAGTTCTTC,CASSFDFSSYNEQFF
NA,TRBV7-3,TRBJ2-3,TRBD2,TGTGCCAGCAGCACCTTTGCGCGGGAGAGTACAGATACGCAGTATTTT,CASSTFARESTDTQYF
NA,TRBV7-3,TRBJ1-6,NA,TGTGCCAGCAGCTTGGCGGGGGACTCACCCCTCCACTTT,CASSLAGDSPLHF
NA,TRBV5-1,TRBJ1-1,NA,TGCGCCAGCAGTTTCGATGGGAGGGAAGCTTTCTTT,CASSFDGREAFF
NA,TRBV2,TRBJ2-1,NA,TGTGCCAGCAGTCTCACCGACCGAGACGGCGGTCCGCAGTTCTTC,CASSLTDRDGGPQFF
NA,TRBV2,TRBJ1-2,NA,TGTGCCAGCAGTGAAAGTTTGGCAGTGGTTGGCTACACCTTC,CASSESLAVVGYTF
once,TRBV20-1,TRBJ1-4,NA,TGCAGTGCTAGTTCTGGGGCCTTTTATAATGAAAAACTGTTTTTT,CSASSGAFYNEKLFF
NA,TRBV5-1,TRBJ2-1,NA,TGCGCCAGCAGCGCACAGACTAGTTCTTCCTACAATGAGCAGTTCTTC,CASSAQTSSSYNEQFF